These 6 T cell receptor beta chains were all obtained from the same sample, sequenced in a study of memory CD4+ T cells and cytomegalovirus serostatus. Single viable CD3+CD4+CD8-CD45RO+ cells were sorted as the memory CD4+ T cells. Libraries were prepared by immunoSEQ multiplex PCR; TCRdb keeps only in-frame clonotypes and omits some of them. The data hold 25,000 to 30,000 clones, with about 76% observed a single time. Sequencing input: memory CD4+ T cells from blood. The receptors were sampled from an adult in good health and CMV-seronegative.

The chain has TRBV6-5 and TRBJ2-3, with D possibly being TRBD1 (6 bases). Germline loops: CDR1 MNHEY, CDR2 SVGAGI. The CDR3 length is 11 residues. V was clipped by 5 bases and J by 10 bases, with 10 bases between them. The CDR3 region is CASSQTGSQYF. The CDR3 nucleotides read TGTGCCAGCAGTCAAACAGGGTCGCAGTATTTT.

The gene calls are TRBV4-2 and TRBJ2-3; D is possibly TRBD1 or TRBD2 (7 bases each). The CDR3 covers 14 residues. V lost 4 bases, J lost 6 bases, and 14 bases lay in between. Germline values: CDR1 LGHNA, CDR2 YNFKEQ. The CDR3 nucleotides are TGTGCCAGCAGCCTAAGACAGGGAGGGGATACGCAGTATTTT. Residues: CASSLRQGGDTQYF.

This chain links TRBV5-1 with TRBJ1-1; TRBD1 agrees at 9 bases. The CDR3 loop spans 14 amino acids. V shed 4 bases and J 4 bases; nucleotides not matched to a gene: 5. Germline V lookup: CDR1 SGHRS, CDR2 YFSETQ. CDR3 nucleotides: TGCGCCAGCAGCATGACAGGGGGGGTCACTGAAGCTTTCTTT. Residues: CASSMTGGVTEAFF.

This clone was detected a few times. The chain links TRBV19 to TRBJ2-7, with 9 bases lining up with TRBD1. V dropped 4 bases and J dropped 3; count of bases not matched to a gene: 4. Germline CDR1 LNHDA, CDR2 SQIVND (reference sequence). The CDR3 sequence is 14 residues long. For the CDR3, the DNA is TGTGCCAGTAGTACACAGGGGGCGGTCTACGAGCAGTACTTC. This translates into CASSTQGAVYEQYF.

This clone turned up a few times. V and J are TRBV18 and TRBJ2-1; 10 bases are a match to TRBD1. There are 16 residues in the CDR3. CDR1 KGHSH and CDR2 LQKENI come from the germline V gene. V dropped 3 bases and J dropped 7; count of bases not matched to a gene: 9. For the CDR3, the DNA is TGTGCCAGCTCACCGGGCCATCCGGGACAGGGGAATGAGCAGTTCTTC. Amino acid sequence: CASSPGHPGQGNEQFF.

Details on this clone: An end of the junction does not agree with germline; a read error may underlie this. The rearrangement joins TRBV2 to TRBJ1-6, with TRBD1 identical over 7 bases. The CDR3 runs 14 residues. The V gene's germline CDR1 is SNHLY and CDR2 FYNNEI. CDR3 residues: CAGRADRKNSPLHF. The CDR3 bases are TGTGCCGGCAGAGCGGACAGGAAAAATTCACCCCTCCACTTT.